The entry that follows covers one T cell receptor beta chain sequence. The antigen is not known. The data originate from a study of cytomegalovirus exposure and HLA in healthy donors. Study-level points and caveats: Associated with cytomegalovirus, according to the listing, were around 160 TCR beta chains. The tendency of first-cohort TCR clusters to co-occur in the roughly 130 validation repertoires emerged from a later analysis.

Separation from the roughly 670-subject first cohort characterized the roughly 130-subject validation cohort, to which the donors belonged. The CDR3 loop spans 15 amino acids. Trimming took 4 bases from V and 3 from J; bases not matched to a gene: 5. In germline, CDR1 is MDHEN, CDR2 SYDVKM. Using immunoSEQ multiplex PCR, the repertoire was profiled, and TCRdb retains in-frame clones only, with some absent. The table shows some 84,000 clones, with roughly 88% occurring only once. The source material was PBMCs. This sequence was found in a man aged 30-40 years in good health and CMV-seronegative. The V gene is TRBV28, the J gene TRBJ2-4; 8 bases line up with TRBD2. DNA of the CDR3: TGTGCCAGCAGTTCCGGGGGGGCCGACAAAAACATTCAGTACTTC. Its translation: CASSSGGADKNIQYF.